This T cell receptor beta chain was captured in a study of human T cells and chemical hapten exposure. Across the whole study: Sensitization used 2% DPC on about 2 cm by about 2 cm upper inner arm skin. Mostly female, the patients presented with alopecia areata, totalis or universalis. Findings and limits, study-wide: After DPC sensitization, TCRs above 1 in 1000 frequency showed no change.

Time point meaning: pre-sensitization, week 0. The treatment: therapeutic diphenylcyclopropenone sensitization with weekly scalp DPC. It was unfractionated whole blood from which total RNA was extracted. Using its own MiXCR run on the RACE reads, TCRdb lists one record per CDR3 protein. The repertoire holds tens of thousands of distinct CDR3 sequences, with about a tenth as singletons. This clonotype showed up many times. As yet, its antigen is unknown. Germline CDR1 reads LGHDT; CDR2 reads YNNKEL (reference sequence). The CDR3 length is 15 residues. V gave up 4 bases and J gave up 4 bases; unmatched junction bases: 9.

The chain carries TRBV3-1 and TRBJ2-7; the match to TRBD2 covers 8 bases. This clonotype originated in a man aged 50-60 years with alopecia areata. Some clones in this sample may be carry-over from other donors' samples. The specimen was whole blood, collected in connection with sensitization to the hapten diphenylcyclopropenone (DPC). The CDR3 spells CASSPVLAGAYEQYF. DNA for the CDR3: TGTGCCAGCAGCCCTGTTCTAGCGGGCGCTTACGAGCAGTACTTC.